The sequence of this TCR beta chain was determined in a study of memory CD4+ T cells and cytomegalovirus serostatus. Regarding the study as a whole: Each of approximately 61 CMV-associated TCRbeta sequences occurred in one to five individuals.

Comments on this clone: The target antigen is unknown.

The trim removed 7 bases at V and 8 bases at J, leaving 8 bases unmatched. The CDR3 runs 14 residues. Germline lookup yields CDR1 MDHEN and CDR2 SYDVKM. Repertoires were generated with immunoSEQ multiplex PCR, while TCRdb's copy carries only in-frame clones and drops some. Of 50,000 to 60,000 clones in the sample, 82% were seen once. Single viable CD3+CD4+CD8-CD45RO+ cells were sorted as the memory CD4+ T cells. The sample taken for sequencing was memory CD4+ T cells from blood. The chain recombines TRBV28 with TRBJ1-4, with 9 positions matching TRBD1. The clonotype was recovered from an adult in good health and CMV-seronegative. The CDR3 spells CASTRYRGQEKLFF. The CDR3 region has the DNA TGTGCCAGCACCCGTTACAGGGGGCAGGAAAAACTGTTTTTT.